Listed here are 20 T cell receptor beta chains from one sample, sequenced in a study of T cells in tuberculosis. Sorting used thawed, overnight-rested PBMC stained with anti-CD3, a viability dye and GMM-loaded CD1B tetramer. The CD1B tetramers carried C32 glucose monomycolate purified from Rhodococcus equi. Repertoires were generated with immunoSEQ multiplex PCR, while TCRdb's copy carries only in-frame clones and drops some. In the table there are tens of thousands of clones, roughly 88% of which are singletons. The sequenced material came from CD1b-GMM tetramer-negative cells sorted from PBMCs. The receptors were sampled from an adult woman with latent tuberculosis.

This clone came up once. This sequence joins TRBV7-2 and TRBJ2-7; D might be TRBD1 (6 bases). Germline CDR1 and CDR2: SGHTA and FQGNSA. The V and J ends lost 5 bases and 8 bases respectively, with 13 bases between them. The CDR3 is 12 amino acids. CDR3 nucleotides: TGTGCCAGCAGCCCGGACAGTTTGAAGCAGTACTTC. This codes for CASSPDSLKQYF.

The gene calls are TRBV15 and TRBJ2-1, with D perhaps matching TRBD2 (5 bases). Trimming stripped 3 bases from V and 1 base from J, with 7 bases between. Germline CDR1 LNHNV, CDR2 YYDKDF (reference sequence). The CDR3 sequence is 14 residues long. CDR3 sequence reads: CATSRDWSYNEQFF. CDR3 sequence (DNA): TGTGCCACCAGCAGGGACTGGTCCTACAATGAGCAGTTCTTC.

CDR3 protein: CASSLSGQRNSPLHF. The CDR3 DNA sequence: TGTGCCAGCAGCTTAAGCGGACAGAGAAATTCACCCCTCCACTTT. The genes are TRBV7-3 and TRBJ1-6, with TRBD1 as a possible D gene (6 bases). Germline V CDR1 and CDR2: SGHTA, FQGTGA. V was clipped by 1 base and J by 7 bases, with 11 bases between them. The CDR3 loop spans 15 amino acids.

This clone occurred once. The chain couples TRBV10-3 to TRBJ2-1, with 8 bases that match TRBD2. V shed 8 bases, J shed 7 bases, and the junction held 10 bases outside the gene matches. The CDR3 has 14 amino acids. Looked up from germline, CDR1 is ENHRY and CDR2 is SYGVKD. The CDR3 protein is CAIRTGGDLNEQFF. DNA of the CDR3: TGTGCCATCCGAACGGGGGGGGATTTGAATGAGCAGTTCTTC.

This rearrangement joins TRBV18 to TRBJ1-1; D gene unclear. The V gene lost 6 bases and the J gene lost 5 bases, with 16 bases spanning the gap. The CDR3 contains 14 residues. Germline values: CDR1 KGHSH, CDR2 LQKENI. Here the CDR3 reads CASSLESRVTEAFF. The CDR3 DNA is TGTGCCAGCTCCCTAGAGAGTCGTGTGACTGAAGCTTTCTTT.

This rearrangement joins TRBV2 to TRBJ1-6; 9 positions match TRBD1. The CDR3 extends over 15 amino acids. Looked up from germline, CDR1 is SNHLY and CDR2 is FYNNEI. The junction had 9 bases not matched to a gene; V was cut back by 6 bases and J by 9 bases. CDR3 bases: TGTGCCAGCAGAGCGACAGGGGGGAGAGCTTCACCCCTCCACTTT. Its translation is CASRATGGRASPLHF.

V usage is TRBV7-9 and J usage is TRBJ2-2; the D is unclear. V was cut by 6 bases and J by 5 bases, with 10 bases left in between. This CDR3 spans 13 amino acids. Per germline, CDR1 SEHNR and CDR2 FQNEAQ (reference sequence). CDR3 loop: CASSRHETGELFF. DNA of the CDR3: TGTGCCAGCAGTCGCCATGAGACCGGGGAGCTGTTTTTT.

The rearrangement uses TRBV6-1 and TRBJ1-4, with 9 positions matching TRBD1. The CDR3 extends over 14 amino acids. Germline trimming cut 6 bases from V and 3 bases from J; bases unmatched to any gene: 2. The germline V gene encodes CDR1 MNHNS and CDR2 SASEGT. CDR3 sequence reads: CASRGQGPNEKLFF. The CDR3 nucleotides read TGTGCCAGCAGGGGACAGGGCCCTAATGAAAAACTGTTTTTT.

The chain links TRBV10-2 to TRBJ1-6; 10 nucleotides agree with TRBD1. This CDR3 comprises 15 residues. The J segment lost 10 bases and the V segment lost 4 bases, leaving 7 bases of the junction unmatched. Germline V CDR1 and CDR2: WSHSY, SAAADI. The CDR3 sequence is CASSGGQGFASPLHF. Here the CDR3 DNA reads TGCGCCAGCAGTGGGGGACAGGGGTTTGCATCACCCCTCCACTTT.

V usage is TRBV5-6 and J usage is TRBJ2-7; TRBD1 agrees at 7 bases. The ends lost 6 bases at V and 2 bases at J; junction bases unmatched: 8. CDR1 and CDR2 from the germline V gene are SGHDT and YYEEEE. The CDR3 has 14 amino acids. CDR3 sequence: CASTPGQPPYEQYF. The CDR3 DNA sequence: TGTGCCAGCACCCCGGGACAGCCACCCTACGAGCAGTACTTC.

V is TRBV6-1 and J is TRBJ1-6, with D uncertain. This CDR3 contains 14 residues. V shed 0 bases and J shed 7 bases, with 7 bases lying between them. The V gene's germline CDR1 is MNHNS and CDR2 SASEGT. Here the CDR3 DNA reads TGTGCCAGCAGTGAAGCTGGTCGGAATTCACCCCTCCACTTT. This encodes CASSEAGRNSPLHF.

The chain combines TRBV6-4 with TRBJ2-2; no definite D call. With 3 bases removed from V and 3 bases from J, the gap between germline ends came to 5 bases. The CDR3 spans 13 residues. Germline loops: CDR1 MRHNA, CDR2 SNTAGT. The CDR3 bases are TGTGCCAGCAGTGAGTCGGACACCGGGGAGCTGTTTTTT. This sequence encodes CASSESDTGELFF.

The gene calls are TRBV4-1 and TRBJ1-1; 7 bases are shared with TRBD1. Germline lookup yields CDR1 MGHRA and CDR2 YSYEKL. The CDR3 length is 17 residues. Trimming at V came to 2 bases and at J to 5 bases, leaving 14 bases not matched to a gene. In DNA form, the CDR3 reads TGCGCCAGCAGCCAAACCGGGACAGCGCATAGGCGGACTGAAGCTTTCTTT. Its translation is CASSQTGTAHRRTEAFF.

The V and J genes are TRBV4-1 and TRBJ1-1; tentatively, D is TRBD1 (5 bases). CDR3 length: 16 residues. Germline V gives CDR1 MGHRA, CDR2 YSYEKL. V lost 2 bases, J lost 0 bases, and 13 bases lay in between. The CDR3 sequence: CASSQHGSGLNTEAFF. CDR3 nucleotide sequence: TGCGCCAGCAGCCAACACGGGTCAGGGTTGAACACTGAAGCTTTCTTT.

The V call is TRBV5-1, the J call TRBJ1-2; 8 bases line up with TRBD1. The V gene's germline CDR1 is SGHRS and CDR2 YFSETQ. The length of the CDR3 is 15 residues. The V and J ends lost 4 bases and 4 bases, in that order; junction bases with no gene match: 9. Here the CDR3 reads CASSPNRDRIYGYTF. Written as DNA, the CDR3 is TGCGCCAGCAGCCCTAACCGGGACAGGATCTATGGCTACACCTTC.

This clone was counted once. The chain uses TRBV5-1 and TRBJ1-1, with a tentative D call TRBD1 (6 bases). The V end was cut by 0 bases, the J end by 3 bases, with 21 bases between. The CDR3 extends over 18 amino acids. CDR1 is SGHRS and CDR2 is YFSETQ in the germline V gene. The CDR3 bases are TGCGCCAGCAGCTTGGCGCCCCGTGGGGCAGGGGCGGACACTGAAGCTTTCTTT. Its translation: CASSLAPRGAGADTEAFF.

The rearrangement uses TRBV7-9 and TRBJ2-7; tentative D call: TRBD1 (6 bases). V was cut by 3 bases and J by 2 bases, with 11 bases left in between. The CDR3 runs to 14 residues. Germline CDR1 SEHNR, CDR2 FQNEAQ (reference sequence). The CDR3 spells CASSLNRDPYEQYF. CDR3 sequence (DNA): TGTGCCAGCAGCTTGAACAGGGATCCCTACGAGCAGTACTTC.

The chain has TRBV5-8 and TRBJ1-4; 7 nucleotides align to TRBD1. The junction had 6 bases not matched to a gene; V was cut back by 4 bases and J by 3 bases. The CDR3 is made up of 15 amino acids. In germline, CDR1 is SGHTS, CDR2 YDEGEE. The CDR3 loop reads CASSSGQASNEKLFF. In DNA, the CDR3 is TGTGCCAGCAGCAGCGGACAGGCTTCTAATGAAAAACTGTTTTTT.

V gene TRBV7-2 combines with J gene TRBJ1-1; no clear D. Germline V gene data show CDR1 as SGHTA and CDR2 as FQGNSA. The CDR3 has 15 amino acids. V lost 1 base to trimming and J lost 0 bases, with 9 bases between them. CDR3 DNA: TGTGCCAGCAGCTTAGAGTCGGGAGTGAACACTGAAGCTTTCTTT. Translated, it gives CASSLESGVNTEAFF.

This clone was found once. The chain uses TRBV27 and TRBJ2-7; 8 bases agree with TRBD1. V lost 5 bases and J lost 4; bases outside the gene matches: 4. Germline CDR1 reads MNHEY; CDR2 reads SMNVEV (reference sequence). This CDR3 contains 13 residues. CDR3 coding DNA: TGTGCCAGCAGTCCACAGGGGGAGTACGAGCAGTACTTC. Protein product: CASSPQGEYEQYF.